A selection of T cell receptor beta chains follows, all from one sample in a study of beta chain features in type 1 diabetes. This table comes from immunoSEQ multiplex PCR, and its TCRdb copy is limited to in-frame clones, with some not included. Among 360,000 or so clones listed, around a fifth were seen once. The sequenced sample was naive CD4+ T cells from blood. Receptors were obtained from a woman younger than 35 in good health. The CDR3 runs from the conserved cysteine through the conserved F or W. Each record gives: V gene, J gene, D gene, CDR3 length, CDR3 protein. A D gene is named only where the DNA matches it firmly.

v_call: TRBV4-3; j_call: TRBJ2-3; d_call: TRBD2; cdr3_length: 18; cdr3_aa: CASSQAGVAGGWTDTQYF
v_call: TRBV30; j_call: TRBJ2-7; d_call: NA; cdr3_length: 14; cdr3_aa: CAWSNSRGAYEQYF
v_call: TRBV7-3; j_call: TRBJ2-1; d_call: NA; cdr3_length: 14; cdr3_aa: CASSLNPKAGEQFF
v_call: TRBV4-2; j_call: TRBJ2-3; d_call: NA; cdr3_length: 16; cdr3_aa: CASSQDQRVSTDTQYF
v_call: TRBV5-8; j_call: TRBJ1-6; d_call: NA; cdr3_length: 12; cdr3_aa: CASSRDGSPLHF
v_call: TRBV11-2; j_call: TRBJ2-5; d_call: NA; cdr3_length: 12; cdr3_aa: CASSGTQETQYF
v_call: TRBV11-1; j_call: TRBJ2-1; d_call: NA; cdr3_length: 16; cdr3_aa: CASSPPVRDRDNEQFF
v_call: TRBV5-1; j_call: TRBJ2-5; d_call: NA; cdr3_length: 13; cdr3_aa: CASSTPAGETQYF
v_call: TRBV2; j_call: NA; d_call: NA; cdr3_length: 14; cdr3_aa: CASRGLKEGNEQYF
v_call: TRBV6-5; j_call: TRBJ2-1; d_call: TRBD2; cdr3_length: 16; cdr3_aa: CASSYSKGLVGNEQFF
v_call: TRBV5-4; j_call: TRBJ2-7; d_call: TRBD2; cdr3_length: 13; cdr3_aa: CASSNSGRYEQYF
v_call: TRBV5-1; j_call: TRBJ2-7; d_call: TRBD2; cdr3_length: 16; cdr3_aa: CASSLLPLSGGYEQYF
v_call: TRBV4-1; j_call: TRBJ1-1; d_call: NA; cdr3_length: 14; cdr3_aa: CASSQDKGNPEAFF
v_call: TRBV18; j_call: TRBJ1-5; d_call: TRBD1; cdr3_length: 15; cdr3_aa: CASSPPQDRGQPQHF
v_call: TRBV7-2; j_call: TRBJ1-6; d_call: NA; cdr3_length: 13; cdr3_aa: CASSSLRDSPLHF
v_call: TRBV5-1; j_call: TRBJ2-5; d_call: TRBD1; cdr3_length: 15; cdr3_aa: CASSLAQGAGETQYF
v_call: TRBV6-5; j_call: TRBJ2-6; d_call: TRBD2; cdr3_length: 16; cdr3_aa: CASSYSRGVGANVLTF
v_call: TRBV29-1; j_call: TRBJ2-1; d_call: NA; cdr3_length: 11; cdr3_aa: CSVDRYNEQFF
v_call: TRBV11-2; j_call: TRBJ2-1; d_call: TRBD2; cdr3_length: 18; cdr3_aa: CASSQGLAGVNSYNEQFF
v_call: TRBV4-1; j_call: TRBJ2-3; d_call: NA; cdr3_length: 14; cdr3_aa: CASSRPLSTDTQYF
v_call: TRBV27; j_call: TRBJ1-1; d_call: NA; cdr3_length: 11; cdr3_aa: CASSPNTEAFF
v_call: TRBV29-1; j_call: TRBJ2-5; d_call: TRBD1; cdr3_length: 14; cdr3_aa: CSVVRGQGQETQYF
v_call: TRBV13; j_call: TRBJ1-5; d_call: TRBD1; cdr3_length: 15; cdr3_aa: CASSSTGEGNQPQHF
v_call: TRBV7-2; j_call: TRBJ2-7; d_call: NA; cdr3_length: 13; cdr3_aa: CASSQNRVDEQYF
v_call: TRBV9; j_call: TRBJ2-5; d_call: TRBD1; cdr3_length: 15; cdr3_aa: CASSVGGTAQETQYF
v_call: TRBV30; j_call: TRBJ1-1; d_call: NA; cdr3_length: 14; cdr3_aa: CAWTEGVPSTEAFF
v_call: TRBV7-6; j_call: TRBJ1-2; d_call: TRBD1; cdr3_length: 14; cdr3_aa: CASSSGTGPYGYTF
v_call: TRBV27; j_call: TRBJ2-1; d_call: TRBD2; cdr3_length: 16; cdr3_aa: CASSFLSGRNTWEQFF
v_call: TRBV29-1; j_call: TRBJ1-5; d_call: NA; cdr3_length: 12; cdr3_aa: CSVGDTQQPQHF
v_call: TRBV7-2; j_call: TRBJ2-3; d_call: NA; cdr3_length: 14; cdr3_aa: CASSLGGGADTQYF
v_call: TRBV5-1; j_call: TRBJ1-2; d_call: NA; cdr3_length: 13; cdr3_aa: CASSLERRGGYTF
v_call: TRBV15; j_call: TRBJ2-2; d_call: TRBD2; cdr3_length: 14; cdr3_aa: CASRTSGNTGELFF
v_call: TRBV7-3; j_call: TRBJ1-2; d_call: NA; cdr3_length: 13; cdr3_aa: CASSHRGGEGYTF
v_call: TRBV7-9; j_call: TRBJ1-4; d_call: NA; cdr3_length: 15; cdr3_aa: CASSLGGTTNEKLFF
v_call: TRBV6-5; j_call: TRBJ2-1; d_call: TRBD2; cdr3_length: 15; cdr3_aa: CASSYGLAGTGEQFF
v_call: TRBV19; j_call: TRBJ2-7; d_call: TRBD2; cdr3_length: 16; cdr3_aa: CASSWTSDLTSYEQYF
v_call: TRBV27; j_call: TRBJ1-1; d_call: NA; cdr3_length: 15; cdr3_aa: CASSWGVLANTEAFF
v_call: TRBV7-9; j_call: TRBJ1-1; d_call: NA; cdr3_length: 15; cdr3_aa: CASRGVGERNTEAFF
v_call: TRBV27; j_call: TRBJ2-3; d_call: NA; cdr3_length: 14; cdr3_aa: CASSLNRDRDTQYF
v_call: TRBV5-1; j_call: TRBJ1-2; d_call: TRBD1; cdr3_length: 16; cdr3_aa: CASSLGGQGDDYGYTF
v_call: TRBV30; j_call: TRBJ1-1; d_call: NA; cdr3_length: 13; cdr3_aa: CAWTKRGGTEAFF
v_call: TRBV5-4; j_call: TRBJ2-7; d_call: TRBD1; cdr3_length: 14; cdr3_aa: CASSLGGGLYEQYF
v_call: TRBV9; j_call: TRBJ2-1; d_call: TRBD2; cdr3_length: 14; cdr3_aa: CASSVGYSGNVLFF
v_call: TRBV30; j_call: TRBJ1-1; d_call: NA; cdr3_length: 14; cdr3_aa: CAWSGDRLNTEAFF
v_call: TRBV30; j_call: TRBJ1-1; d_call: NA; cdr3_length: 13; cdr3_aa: CAWSAHMNTEAFF
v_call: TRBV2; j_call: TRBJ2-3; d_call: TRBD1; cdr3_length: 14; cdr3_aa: CASSEQGAEDTQYF
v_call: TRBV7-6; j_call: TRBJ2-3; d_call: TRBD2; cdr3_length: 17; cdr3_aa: CASSSALAGGSTDTQYF
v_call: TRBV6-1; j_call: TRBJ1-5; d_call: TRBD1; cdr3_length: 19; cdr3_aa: CASSAGGGGLLWGNQPQHF
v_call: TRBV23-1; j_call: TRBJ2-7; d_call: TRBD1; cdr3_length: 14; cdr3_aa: CASTSWDRFYEQYF
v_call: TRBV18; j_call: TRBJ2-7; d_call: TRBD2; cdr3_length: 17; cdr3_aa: CASSPPGLAGSSYEQYF
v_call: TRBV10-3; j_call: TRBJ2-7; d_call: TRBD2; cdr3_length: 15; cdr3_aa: CAISESTGGPYEQYF
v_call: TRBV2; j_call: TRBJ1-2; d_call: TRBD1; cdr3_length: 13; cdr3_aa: CASSTGAGYGYTF
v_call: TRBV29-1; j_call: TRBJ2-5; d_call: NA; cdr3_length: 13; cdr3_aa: CSVARGEKETQYF
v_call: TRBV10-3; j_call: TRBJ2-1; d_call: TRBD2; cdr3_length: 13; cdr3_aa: CAITTTSGNEQFF
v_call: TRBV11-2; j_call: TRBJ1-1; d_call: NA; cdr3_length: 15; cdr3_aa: CASIISGRGRTEAFF
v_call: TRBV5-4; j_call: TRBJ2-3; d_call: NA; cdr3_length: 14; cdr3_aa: CASSLLRGADTQYF
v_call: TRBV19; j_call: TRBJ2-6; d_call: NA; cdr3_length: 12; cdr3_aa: CASSIVVGVLTF